This TCR beta chain was sequenced for a study of CD8 T cells in Susac syndrome. Losses at the gene ends were 7 bases for V and 2 bases for J; bases not matched to a gene: 5. The CDR3 length is 15 residues. Per germline, CDR1 LNHDA and CDR2 SQIVND (reference sequence). Included as multiple sclerosis controls were treatment-naive patients who had stable or active relapsing-remitting disease. Reverse transcription of about 0.5 to 1 ug RNA used random hexamers. An immunoSEQ multiplex PCR generated amplified TCR beta CDR3 products spanning 54 Vbeta and 13 Jbeta. TCRdb itself ran the immunoSEQ multiplex PCR reads through MiXCR, one entry per CDR3 protein. The data contain 200,000 to 250,000 distinct CDR3 sequences, roughly 93% of them seen just once; the ten biggest clones take up roughly 0.07%.

This sequence originates from a human donor with multiple sclerosis. This sequence joins TRBV19 and TRBJ1-5; TRBD1 agrees at 10 bases. The sample consisted of CD4+ T cells from PBMCs. DNA of the CDR3: TGTGCCAGTACCCAGGGACAGGGGCGCAATCAGCCCCAGCATTTT. It yields the protein CASTQGQGRNQPQHF.